A selection of T cell receptor beta chains follows, all from one sample in a study of blood T cell repertoires in COVID-19. Clones were sequenced by immunoSEQ multiplex PCR, and TCRdb holds only the in-frame ones, with some missing. The sample carries about 310,000 clones, around nine tenths recorded once. The material sequenced was PBMCs or T cells enriched from blood (not recorded which). The receptors come from a man aged 60-69 years who had recovered from COVID-19. The CDR3 runs from the conserved cysteine through the conserved F or W. D genes are given only for firm matches. Size tells how often a clone was seen (once, few, many) or the class of an expanded clone, and some rows leave it out.

once,TRBV6-5,TRBJ2-7,NA,CASTPVGLYEQYF,TGTGCCAGCACTCCAGTCGGGTTATACGAGCAGTACTTC
NA,TRBV12-3/TRBV12-4,TRBJ2-1,TRBD1,CAIQTGSYNEQFF,TGTGCCATTCAGACAGGGTCCTACAATGAGCAGTTCTTC
NA,TRBV9,TRBJ2-2,TRBD2,CASSSGLAGGTGELFF,TGTGCCAGCAGCTCGGGACTAGCGGGAGGCACCGGGGAGCTGTTTTTT
NA,TRBV7-6,TRBJ2-1,NA,CASSLGAGSYNEQFF,TGTGCCAGCAGCTTAGGGGCGGGCTCCTACAATGAGCAGTTCTTC
NA,TRBV2,TRBJ2-2,TRBD2,CASRFFSGRNTGELFF,TGTGCCAGCCGATTTTTCAGCGGGAGGAACACCGGGGAGCTGTTTTTT
NA,TRBV28,TRBJ2-1,TRBD2,CASSSIVRLAGAITYNEQFF,TGTGCCAGCAGTTCAATCGTGAGACTAGCGGGAGCCATTACCTACAATGAGCAGTTCTTC
NA,TRBV18,TRBJ1-5,NA,CASSPPGMAGVQPQHF,TGTGCCAGCTCACCACCGGGAATGGCAGGGGTACAGCCCCAGCATTTT
once,TRBV2,TRBJ2-7,NA,CASSEEAGGGNEQYF,TGTGCCAGCAGTGAAGAGGCAGGAGGCGGGAACGAGCAGTACTTC
NA,TRBV24-1,TRBJ2-1,TRBD1,CATSELDRGDNEQFF,TGTGCCACCAGTGAACTAGACAGGGGCGACAATGAGCAGTTCTTC
NA,TRBV18,TRBJ2-1,TRBD1,CASSPGQGAGNEQFF,TGTGCCAGCTCACCGGGACAGGGGGCGGGCAATGAGCAGTTCTTC
once,TRBV5-1,TRBJ2-7,TRBD2,CASSRSSLGGTTYEQYF,TGCGCCAGCAGCCGCTCGTCTTTGGGCGGGACTACCTACGAGCAGTACTTC
once,TRBV11-2,TRBJ2-1,TRBD2,CASSPGLAGGYNEQFF,TGTGCCAGCAGCCCCGGACTAGCGGGGGGCTACAATGAGCAGTTCTTC
NA,TRBV20-1,TRBJ2-7,NA,CSASTASYEQYF,TGCAGTGCTAGTACAGCATCCTACGAGCAGTACTTC
NA,TRBV28,TRBJ2-7,NA,CASVDSLYEQYF,TGTGCCAGCGTAGACAGCCTCTACGAGCAGTACTTC
NA,TRBV28,TRBJ2-5,NA,CASSFWAEETQYF,TGTGCCAGCAGTTTCTGGGCAGAAGAGACCCAGTACTTC
NA,TRBV9,TRBJ2-7,TRBD1,CASSLTPTGGFYEQYF,TGTGCCAGCAGCTTGACCCCGACAGGGGGCTTCTACGAGCAGTACTTC
NA,TRBV14,TRBJ2-1,TRBD2,CASSLQTLAGGTEQFF,TGTGCCAGCAGCCTCCAGACCCTAGCGGGAGGGACTGAGCAGTTCTTC
NA,TRBV3-1/TRBV3-2,TRBJ2-7,TRBD2,CASTHQSGSKYEQYF,TGTGCCAGCACCCACCAGAGCGGGAGTAAGTACGAGCAGTACTTC
many,TRBV3-1/TRBV3-2,TRBJ1-5,NA,CASGEFRAQPQHF,TGTGCCAGCGGAGAGTTCAGGGCTCAGCCCCAGCATTTT
NA,TRBV27,TRBJ2-2,NA,CASSPSLAEITTGELFF,TGTGCCAGCAGCCCCTCCTTAGCGGAAATAACTACCGGGGAGCTGTTTTTT